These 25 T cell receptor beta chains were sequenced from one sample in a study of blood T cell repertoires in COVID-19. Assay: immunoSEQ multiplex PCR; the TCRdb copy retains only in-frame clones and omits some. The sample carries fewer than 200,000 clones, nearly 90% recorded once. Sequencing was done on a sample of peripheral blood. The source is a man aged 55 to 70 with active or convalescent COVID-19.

The CDR3 protein is CASSYGQKNTEAFF. The CDR3 DNA is TGTGCCAGCAGTTATGGCCAGAAGAACACTGAAGCTTTCTTT. The chain links TRBV6-5 to TRBJ1-1; D gene uncertain. The CDR3 extends over 14 amino acids. Germline V CDR1 and CDR2: MNHEY, SVGAGI. Trimming stripped 3 bases from V and 1 base from J, with 9 bases between.

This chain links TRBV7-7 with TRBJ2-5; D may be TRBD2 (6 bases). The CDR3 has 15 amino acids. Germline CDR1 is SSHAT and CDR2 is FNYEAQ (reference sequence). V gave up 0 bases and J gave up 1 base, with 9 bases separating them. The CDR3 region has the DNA TGTGCCAGCAGCTTAGCTAGCGGAAGCCAAGAGACCCAGTACTTC. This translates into CASSLASGSQETQYF. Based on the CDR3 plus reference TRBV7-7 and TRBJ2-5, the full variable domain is GAGVSQSPRYKVTKRGQDVTLRCDPISSHATLYWYQQALGQGPEFLTYFNYEAQPDKSGLPSDRFSAERPEGSISTLTIQRTEQRDSAMYRCASSLASGSQETQYFGPGTRLLVL.

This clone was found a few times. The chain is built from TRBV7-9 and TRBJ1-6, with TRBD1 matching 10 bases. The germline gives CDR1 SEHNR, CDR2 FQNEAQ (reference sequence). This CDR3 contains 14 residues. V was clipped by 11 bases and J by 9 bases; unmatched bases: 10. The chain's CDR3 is CAGQTGGAGSPLHF. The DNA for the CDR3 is TGTGCCGGCCAGACAGGGGGCGCAGGTTCACCCCTCCACTTT.

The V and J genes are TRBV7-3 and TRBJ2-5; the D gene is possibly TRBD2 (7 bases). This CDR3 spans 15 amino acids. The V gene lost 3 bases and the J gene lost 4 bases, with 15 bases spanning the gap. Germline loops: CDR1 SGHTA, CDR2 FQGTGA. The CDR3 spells CASSFGQGRGETQYF. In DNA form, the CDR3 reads TGTGCCAGCAGCTTCGGCCAGGGGAGGGGAGAGACCCAGTACTTC.

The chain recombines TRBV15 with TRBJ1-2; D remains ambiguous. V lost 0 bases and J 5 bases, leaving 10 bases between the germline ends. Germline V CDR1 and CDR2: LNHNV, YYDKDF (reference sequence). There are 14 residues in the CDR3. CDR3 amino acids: CATSRERVGYGYTF. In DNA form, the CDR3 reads TGTGCCACCAGCAGAGAGAGGGTAGGGTATGGCTACACCTTC.

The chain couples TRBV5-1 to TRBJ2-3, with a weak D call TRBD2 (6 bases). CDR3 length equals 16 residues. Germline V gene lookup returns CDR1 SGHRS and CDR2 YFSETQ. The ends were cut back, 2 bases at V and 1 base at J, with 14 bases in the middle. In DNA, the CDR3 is TGCGCCAGCAGCTTTGGAGGGTGGGGAGGCACAGATACGCAGTATTTT. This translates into CASSFGGWGGTDTQYF.

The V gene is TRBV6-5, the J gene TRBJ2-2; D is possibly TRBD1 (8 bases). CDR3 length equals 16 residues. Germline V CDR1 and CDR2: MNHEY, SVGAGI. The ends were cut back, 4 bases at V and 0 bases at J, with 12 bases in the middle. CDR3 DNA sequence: TGTGCCAGCAGTTCTACAGGGGGGGCGAACACCGGGGAGCTGTTTTTT. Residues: CASSSTGGANTGELFF.

As DNA, the CDR3 is TGTGCCAGTAGTATGACAGGGTCTGGGAGAAATGGCTACACCTTC. Translation gives CASSMTGSGRNGYTF. The rearrangement links TRBV19 to TRBJ1-2; the match to TRBD1 covers 7 bases. The CDR3 extends over 15 amino acids. Germline V gene sequence: CDR1 LNHDA, CDR2 SQIVND (reference sequence). The J segment lost 6 bases and the V segment lost 3 bases, leaving 10 bases of the junction unmatched.

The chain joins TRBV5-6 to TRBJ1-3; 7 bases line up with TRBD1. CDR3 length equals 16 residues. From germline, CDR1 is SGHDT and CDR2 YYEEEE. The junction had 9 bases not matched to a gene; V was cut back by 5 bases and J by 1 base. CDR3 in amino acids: CASRFGAGGSGNTIYF. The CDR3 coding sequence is TGTGCCAGCAGGTTCGGGGCAGGGGGGTCTGGAAACACCATATATTTT.

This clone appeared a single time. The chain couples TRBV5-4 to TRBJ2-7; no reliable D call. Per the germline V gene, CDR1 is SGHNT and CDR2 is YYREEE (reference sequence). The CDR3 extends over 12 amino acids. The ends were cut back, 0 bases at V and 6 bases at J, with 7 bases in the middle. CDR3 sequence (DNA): TGTGCCAGCAGCTTGGGGTCCGGCGAGCAGTACTTC. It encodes CASSLGSGEQYF.

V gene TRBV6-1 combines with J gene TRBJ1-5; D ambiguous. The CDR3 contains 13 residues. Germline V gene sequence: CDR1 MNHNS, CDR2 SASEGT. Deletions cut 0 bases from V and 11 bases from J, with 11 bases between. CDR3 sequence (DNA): TGTGCCAGCAGTGAAGCTCTCCGGTGGTCCCAGCATTTT. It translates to CASSEALRWSQHF.

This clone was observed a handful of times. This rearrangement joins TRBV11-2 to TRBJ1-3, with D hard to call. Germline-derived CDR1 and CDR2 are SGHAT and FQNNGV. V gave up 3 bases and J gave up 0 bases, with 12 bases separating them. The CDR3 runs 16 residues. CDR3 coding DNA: TGTGCCAGCAGCTTCTCTCGCCTGAGCTCTGGAAACACCATATATTTT. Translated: CASSFSRLSSGNTIYF.

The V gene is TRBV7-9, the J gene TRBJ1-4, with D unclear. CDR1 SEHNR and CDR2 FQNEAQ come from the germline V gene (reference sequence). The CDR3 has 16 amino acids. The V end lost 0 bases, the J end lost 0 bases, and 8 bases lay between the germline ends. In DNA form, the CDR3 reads TGTGCCAGCAGCTTAGCGGGCAGACCAACTAATGAAAAACTGTTTTTT. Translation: CASSLAGRPTNEKLFF.

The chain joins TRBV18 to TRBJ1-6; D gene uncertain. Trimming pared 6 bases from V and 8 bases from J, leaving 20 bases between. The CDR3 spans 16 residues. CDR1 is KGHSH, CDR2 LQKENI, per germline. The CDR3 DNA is TGTGCCAGCTCCTGGACTCCCCTTTCAGATTATTCACCCCTCCACTTT. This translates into CASSWTPLSDYSPLHF.

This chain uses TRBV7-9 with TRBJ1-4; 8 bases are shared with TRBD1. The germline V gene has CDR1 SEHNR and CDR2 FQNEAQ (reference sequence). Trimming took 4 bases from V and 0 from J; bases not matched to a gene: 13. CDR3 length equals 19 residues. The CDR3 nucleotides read TGTGCCAGCAGCTCCAGGGGGCAGCGCCGATTTGCAACTAATGAAAAACTGTTTTTT. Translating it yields CASSSRGQRRFATNEKLFF.

As DNA, the CDR3 is TGTGCCATCAGTGCAGGGGGCGTCTATAATTCACCCCTCCACTTT. Protein: CAISAGGVYNSPLHF. The chain recombines TRBV10-3 with TRBJ1-6; 8 positions match TRBD1. The CDR3 covers 15 residues. Germline-derived CDR1 and CDR2 are ENHRY and SYGVKD. Trimming took 4 bases from V and 3 from J; bases not matched to a gene: 2.

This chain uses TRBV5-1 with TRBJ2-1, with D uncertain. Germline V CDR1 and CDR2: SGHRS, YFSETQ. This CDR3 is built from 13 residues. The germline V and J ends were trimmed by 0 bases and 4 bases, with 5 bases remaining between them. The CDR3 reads CASSLDNYNEQFF. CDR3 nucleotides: TGCGCCAGCAGCTTGGACAATTACAATGAGCAGTTCTTC. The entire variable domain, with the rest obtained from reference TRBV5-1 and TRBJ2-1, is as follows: KAGVTQTPRYLIKTRGQQVTLSCSPISGHRSVSWYQQTPGQGLQFLFEYFSETQRNKGNFPGRFSGRQFSNSRSEMNVSTLELGDSALYLCASSLDNYNEQFFGPGTRLTVL.

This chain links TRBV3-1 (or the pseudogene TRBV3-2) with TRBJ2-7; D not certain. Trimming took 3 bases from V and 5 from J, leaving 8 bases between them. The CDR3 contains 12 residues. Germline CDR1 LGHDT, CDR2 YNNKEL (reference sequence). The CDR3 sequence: CASSQIGDEQYF. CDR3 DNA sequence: TGTGCCAGCAGCCAGATAGGAGACGAGCAGTACTTC.

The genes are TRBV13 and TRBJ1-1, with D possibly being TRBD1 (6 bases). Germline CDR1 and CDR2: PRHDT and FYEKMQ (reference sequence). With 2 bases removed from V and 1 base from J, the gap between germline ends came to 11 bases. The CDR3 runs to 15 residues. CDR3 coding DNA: TGTGCCAGCAGCTTACAGGGGCTAGGGAACACTGAAGCTTTCTTT. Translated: CASSLQGLGNTEAFF. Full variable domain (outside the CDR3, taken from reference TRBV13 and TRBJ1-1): AAGVIQSPRHLIKEKRETATLKCYPIPRHDTVYWYQQGPGQDPQFLISFYEKMQSDKGSIPDRFSAQQFSDYHSELNMSSLELGDSALYFCASSLQGLGNTEAFFGQGTRLTVV.

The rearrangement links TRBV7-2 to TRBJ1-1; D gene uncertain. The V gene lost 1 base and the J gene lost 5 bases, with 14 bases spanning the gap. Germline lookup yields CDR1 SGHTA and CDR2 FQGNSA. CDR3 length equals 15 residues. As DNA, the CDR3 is TGTGCCAGCAGCTTAGGACCGGCTATCAGGACTGAAGCTTTCTTT. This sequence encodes CASSLGPAIRTEAFF.

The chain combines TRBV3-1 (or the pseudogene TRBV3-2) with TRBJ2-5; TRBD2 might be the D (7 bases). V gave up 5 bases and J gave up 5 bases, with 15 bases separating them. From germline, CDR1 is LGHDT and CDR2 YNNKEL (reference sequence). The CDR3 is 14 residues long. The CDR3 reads CASSGEGGFETQYF. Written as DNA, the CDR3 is TGTGCCAGCAGCGGGGAGGGGGGGTTTGAGACCCAGTACTTC.

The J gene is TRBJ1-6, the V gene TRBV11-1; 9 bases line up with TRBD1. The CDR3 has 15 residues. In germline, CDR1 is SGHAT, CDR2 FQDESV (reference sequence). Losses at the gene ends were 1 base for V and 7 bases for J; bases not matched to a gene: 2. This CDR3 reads CASSLVGTGNSPLHF. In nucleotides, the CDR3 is TGTGCCAGCAGCTTAGTCGGGACAGGGAATTCACCCCTCCACTTT.

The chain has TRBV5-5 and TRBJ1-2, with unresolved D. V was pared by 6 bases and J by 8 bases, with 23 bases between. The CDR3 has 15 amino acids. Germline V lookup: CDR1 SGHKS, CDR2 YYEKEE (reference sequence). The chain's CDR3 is CASTESWAQMWGYTF. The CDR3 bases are TGTGCCAGCACCGAATCGTGGGCCCAGATGTGGGGCTACACCTTC.

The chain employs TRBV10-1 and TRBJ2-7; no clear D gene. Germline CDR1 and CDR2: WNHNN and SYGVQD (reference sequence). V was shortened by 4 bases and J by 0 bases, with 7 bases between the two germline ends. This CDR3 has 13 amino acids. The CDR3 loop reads CASSVLSSYEQYF. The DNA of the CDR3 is TGCGCCAGCAGTGTACTGAGCTCCTACGAGCAGTACTTC.

CDR3 sequence reads: CASESSGQGNQPQHF. CDR3 coding DNA: TGTGCCAGCGAATCTTCAGGGCAGGGGAATCAGCCCCAGCATTTT. This chain joins TRBV28 and TRBJ1-5, with D perhaps matching TRBD1 (6 bases). This CDR3 is built from 15 residues. Germline values: CDR1 MDHEN, CDR2 SYDVKM. Deletions cut 8 bases from V and 4 bases from J, with 18 bases between. Using reference TRBV28 and TRBJ1-5 for the parts outside the CDR3, the full variable domain is DVKVTQSSRYLVKRTGEKVFLECVQDMDHENMFWYRQDPGLGLRLIYFSYDVKMKEKGDIPEGYSVSREKKERFSLILESASTNQTSMYLCASESSGQGNQPQHFGDGTRLSIL.